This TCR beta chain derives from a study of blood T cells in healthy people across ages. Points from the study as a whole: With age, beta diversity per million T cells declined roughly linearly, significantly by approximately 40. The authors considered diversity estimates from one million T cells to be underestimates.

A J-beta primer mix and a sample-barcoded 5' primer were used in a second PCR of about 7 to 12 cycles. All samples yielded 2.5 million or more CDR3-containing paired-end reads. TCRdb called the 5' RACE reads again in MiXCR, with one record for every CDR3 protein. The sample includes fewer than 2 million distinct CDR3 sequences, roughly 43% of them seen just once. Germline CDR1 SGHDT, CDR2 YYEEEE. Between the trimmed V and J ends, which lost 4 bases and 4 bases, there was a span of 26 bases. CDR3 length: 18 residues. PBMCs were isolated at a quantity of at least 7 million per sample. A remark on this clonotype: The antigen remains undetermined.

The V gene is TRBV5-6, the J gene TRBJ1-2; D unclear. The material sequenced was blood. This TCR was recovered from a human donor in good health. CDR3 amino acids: CASSEKLRLSVLIYGYTF. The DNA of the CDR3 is TGTGCCAGCAGCGAAAAACTACGGTTATCGGTATTAATCTATGGCTACACCTTC.